This T cell receptor beta chain originates from a study of blood T cell repertoires in COVID-19. Participant age was roughly 18 to 95 years, and participants resided in around 24 US areas. Donors in Cohort 3 counted as recovered after two negative PCRs, clearance, or symptom resolution. In the source study's methods: Amplified reference gene primers provided the basis for estimating nucleated cell counts. The assay was immunoSEQ multiplex PCR, and TCRdb's table has in-frame clones only and misses some. V and J calls plus clone size are reproduced from that table; the DNA served to infer D and trimming. The sample consists of a few hundred thousand clones, 65% to 85% of them appearing once. This CDR3 spans 14 amino acids.

This rearrangement joins TRBV21-1 to TRBJ2-5; TRBD2 was called by the table and not checked on the DNA. TRBV21-1 is tagged as a pseudogene. Sequenced sample: PBMCs or T cells enriched from blood (not recorded which). This clonotype was obtained from a man aged 45-60 years who had recovered from COVID-19. CDR3 sequence: CASSKGPGLRTQYF. CDR3 sequence (DNA): TGTGCCAGCAGCAAAGGGCCGGGACTAAGGACCCAGTACTTC.